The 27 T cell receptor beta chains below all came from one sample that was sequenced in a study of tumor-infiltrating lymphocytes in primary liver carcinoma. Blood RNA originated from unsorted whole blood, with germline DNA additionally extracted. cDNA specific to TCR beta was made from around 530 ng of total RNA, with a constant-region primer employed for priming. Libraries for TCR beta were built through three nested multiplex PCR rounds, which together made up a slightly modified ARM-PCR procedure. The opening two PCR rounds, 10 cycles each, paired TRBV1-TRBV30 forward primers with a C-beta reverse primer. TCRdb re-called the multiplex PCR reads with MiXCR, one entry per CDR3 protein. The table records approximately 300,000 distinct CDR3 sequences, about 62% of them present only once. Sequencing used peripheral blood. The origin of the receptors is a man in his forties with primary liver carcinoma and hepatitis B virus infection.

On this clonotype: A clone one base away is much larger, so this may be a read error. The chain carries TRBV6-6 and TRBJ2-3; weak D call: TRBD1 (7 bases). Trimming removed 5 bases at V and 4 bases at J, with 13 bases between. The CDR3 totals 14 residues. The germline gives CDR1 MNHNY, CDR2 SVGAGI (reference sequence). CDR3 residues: CASSRQGGADTQYF. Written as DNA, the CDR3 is TGTGCCAGCAGTCGACAGGGCGGGGCAGATACGCAGTATTTT.

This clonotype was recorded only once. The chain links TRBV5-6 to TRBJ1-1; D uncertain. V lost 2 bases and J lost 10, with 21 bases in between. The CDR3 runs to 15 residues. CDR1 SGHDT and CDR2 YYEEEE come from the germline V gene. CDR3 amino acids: CASSFGPGSVAGAFF. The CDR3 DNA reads TGTGCCAGCAGCTTCGGTCCAGGCAGTGTGGCTGGAGCTTTCTTT. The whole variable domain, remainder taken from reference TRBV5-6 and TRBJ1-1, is DAGVTQSPTHLIKTRGQQVTLRCSPKSGHDTVSWYQQALGQGPQFIFQYYEEEERQRGNFPDRFSGHQFPNYSSELNVNALLLGDSALYLCASSFGPGSVAGAFFGQGTRLTVV.

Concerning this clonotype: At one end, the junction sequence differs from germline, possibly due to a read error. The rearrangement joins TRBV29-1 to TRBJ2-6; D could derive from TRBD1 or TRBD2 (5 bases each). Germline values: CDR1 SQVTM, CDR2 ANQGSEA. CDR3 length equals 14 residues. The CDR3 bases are TGCAGCGTTGCAGCAGTATCTGGGACCAACGTTCTGACTTTC. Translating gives CSVAAVSGTNVLTF.

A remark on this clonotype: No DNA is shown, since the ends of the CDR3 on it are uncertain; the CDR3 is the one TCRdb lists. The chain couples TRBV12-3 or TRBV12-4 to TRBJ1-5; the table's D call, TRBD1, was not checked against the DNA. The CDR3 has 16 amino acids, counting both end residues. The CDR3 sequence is CASSPWVGQGNQPRHF.

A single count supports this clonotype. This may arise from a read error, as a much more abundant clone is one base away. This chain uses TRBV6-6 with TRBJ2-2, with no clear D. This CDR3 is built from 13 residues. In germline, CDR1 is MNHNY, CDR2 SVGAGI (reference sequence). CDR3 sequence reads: CACRNGNTGELFF. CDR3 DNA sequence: TGTGCCTGCAGAAACGGGAACACCGGGGAGCTGTTTTTT.

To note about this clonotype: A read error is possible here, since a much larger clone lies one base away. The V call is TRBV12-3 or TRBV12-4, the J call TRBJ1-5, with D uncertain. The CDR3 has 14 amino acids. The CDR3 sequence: CASNLRTEYTAQHF. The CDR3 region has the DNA TGTGCCAGCAATTTAAGGACGGAGTACACAGCCCAGCATTTT.

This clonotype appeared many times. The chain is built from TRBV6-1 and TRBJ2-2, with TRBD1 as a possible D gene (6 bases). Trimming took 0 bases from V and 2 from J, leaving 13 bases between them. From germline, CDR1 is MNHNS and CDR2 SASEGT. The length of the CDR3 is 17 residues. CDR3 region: CASSEAIRGSNTGELFF. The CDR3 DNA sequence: TGTGCCAGCAGTGAAGCGATCAGGGGAAGTAACACCGGGGAGCTGTTTTTT.

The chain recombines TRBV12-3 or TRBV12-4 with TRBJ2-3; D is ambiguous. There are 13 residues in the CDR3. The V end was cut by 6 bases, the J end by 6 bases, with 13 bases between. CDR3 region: CASRGSLRDTQYF. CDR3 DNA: TGTGCCAGCAGGGGGTCGTTAAGGGATACGCAGTATTTT.

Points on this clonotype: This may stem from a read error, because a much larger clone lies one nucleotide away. CDR3 protein: CACSSGQYEQYF. The CDR3 DNA reads TGTGCCTGCAGTTCCGGACAGTACGAGCAGTACTTC. This chain uses TRBV6-2 or TRBV6-3 with TRBJ2-7; D may be TRBD1 (6 bases). This CDR3 contains 12 residues. Germline values: CDR1 MNHEY, CDR2 SVGEGT.

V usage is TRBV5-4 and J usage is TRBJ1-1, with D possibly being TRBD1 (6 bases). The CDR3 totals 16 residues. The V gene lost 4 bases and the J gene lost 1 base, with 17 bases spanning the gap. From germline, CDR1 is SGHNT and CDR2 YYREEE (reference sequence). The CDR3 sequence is CASSNDRQQGNTEAFF. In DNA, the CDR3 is TGTGCCAGCAGCAATGACAGGCAACAAGGGAACACTGAAGCTTTCTTT.

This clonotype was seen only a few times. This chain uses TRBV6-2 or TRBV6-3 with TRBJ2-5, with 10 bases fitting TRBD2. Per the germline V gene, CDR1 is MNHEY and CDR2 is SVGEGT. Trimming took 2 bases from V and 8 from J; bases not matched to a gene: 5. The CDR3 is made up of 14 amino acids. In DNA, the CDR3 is TGTGCCAGCAGTTACGGGCTAGCGGGAGTCACCCAGTACTTC. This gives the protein CASSYGLAGVTQYF.

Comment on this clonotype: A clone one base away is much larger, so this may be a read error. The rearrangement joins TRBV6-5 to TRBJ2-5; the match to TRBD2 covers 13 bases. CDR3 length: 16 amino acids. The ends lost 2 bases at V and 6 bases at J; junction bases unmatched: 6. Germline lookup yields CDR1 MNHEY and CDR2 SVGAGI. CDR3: CASSYRTSGRMKTQYF. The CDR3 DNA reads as TGTGCCAGCAGTTACAGGACTAGCGGGAGAATGAAGACCCAGTACTTC.

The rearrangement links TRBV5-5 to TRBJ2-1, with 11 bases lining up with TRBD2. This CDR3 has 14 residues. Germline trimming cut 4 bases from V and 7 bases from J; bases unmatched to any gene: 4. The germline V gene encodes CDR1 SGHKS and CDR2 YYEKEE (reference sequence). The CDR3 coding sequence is TGTGCCAGCAGCCAGACTAGCGGGAAGAATGAGCAGTTCTTC. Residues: CASSQTSGKNEQFF.

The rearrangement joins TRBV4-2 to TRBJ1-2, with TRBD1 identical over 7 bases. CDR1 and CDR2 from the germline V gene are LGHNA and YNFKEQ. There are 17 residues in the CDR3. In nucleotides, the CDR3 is TGTGGCATCAGCCAAGATCTTGATCAGGGGGATGCCTATGGCTACACCTTC. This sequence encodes CGISQDLDQGDAYGYTF.

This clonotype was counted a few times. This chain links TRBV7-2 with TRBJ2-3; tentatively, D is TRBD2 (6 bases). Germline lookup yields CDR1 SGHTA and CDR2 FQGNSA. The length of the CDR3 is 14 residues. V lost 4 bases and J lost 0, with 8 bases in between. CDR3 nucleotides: TGTGCCAGCAGCTGGGGACTCAGCACAGATACGCAGTATTTT. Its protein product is CASSWGLSTDTQYF.

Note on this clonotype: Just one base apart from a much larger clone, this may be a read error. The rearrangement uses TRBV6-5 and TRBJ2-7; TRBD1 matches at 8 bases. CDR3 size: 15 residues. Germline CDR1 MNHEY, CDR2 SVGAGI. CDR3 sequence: CASGYSTGATYEQYF. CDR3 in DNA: TGTGCCAGCGGTTACTCGACAGGGGCAACCTACGAGCAGTACTTC.

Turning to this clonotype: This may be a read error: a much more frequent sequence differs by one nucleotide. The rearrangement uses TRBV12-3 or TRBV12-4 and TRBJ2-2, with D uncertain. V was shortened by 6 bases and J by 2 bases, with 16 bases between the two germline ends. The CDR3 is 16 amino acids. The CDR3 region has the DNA TGTGCCAGCAGCCCCCCCGGCTGGGCCAACACCGGGGAGCTGTTTTTT. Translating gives CASSPPGWANTGELFF.

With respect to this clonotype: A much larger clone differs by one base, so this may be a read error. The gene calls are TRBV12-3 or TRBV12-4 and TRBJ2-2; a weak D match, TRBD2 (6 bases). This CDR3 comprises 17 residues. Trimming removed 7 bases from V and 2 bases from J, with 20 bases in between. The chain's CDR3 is CASIGWKGRKNTGELFF. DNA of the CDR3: TGTGCCAGCATCGGATGGAAAGGGAGGAAAAACACCGGGGAGCTGTTTTTT.

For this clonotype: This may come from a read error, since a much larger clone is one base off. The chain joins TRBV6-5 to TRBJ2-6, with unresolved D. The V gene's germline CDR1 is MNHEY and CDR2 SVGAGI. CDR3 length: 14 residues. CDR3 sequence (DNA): TGTGCCATCAGTTACTCCTCTGGGGCCAACGTCCTGACTTTC. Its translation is CAISYSSGANVLTF.

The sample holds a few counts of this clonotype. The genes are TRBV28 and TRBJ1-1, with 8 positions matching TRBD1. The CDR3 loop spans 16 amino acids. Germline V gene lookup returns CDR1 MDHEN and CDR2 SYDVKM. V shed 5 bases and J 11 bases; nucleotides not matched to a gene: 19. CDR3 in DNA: TGTGCCAGCAGTGGGGAGGAGGGGGGCAGGGGGCTGTTTGCTTTCTTT. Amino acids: CASSGEEGGRGLFAFF.

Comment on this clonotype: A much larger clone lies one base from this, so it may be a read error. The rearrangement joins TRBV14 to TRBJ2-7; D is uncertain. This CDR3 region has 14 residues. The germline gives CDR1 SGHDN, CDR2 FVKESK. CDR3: CANSQDTWNHEQYF. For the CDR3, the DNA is TGTGCCAACAGCCAAGATACCTGGAACCACGAGCAGTACTTC.

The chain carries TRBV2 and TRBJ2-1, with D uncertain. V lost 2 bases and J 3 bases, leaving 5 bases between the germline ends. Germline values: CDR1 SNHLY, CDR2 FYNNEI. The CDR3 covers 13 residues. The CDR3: CASSESNYNEQFF. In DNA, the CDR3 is TGTGCCAGCAGTGAATCCAACTACAATGAGCAGTTCTTC. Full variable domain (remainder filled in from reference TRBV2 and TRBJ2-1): EPEVTQTPSHQVTQMGQEVILRCVPISNHLYFYWYRQILGQKVEFLVSFYNNEISEKSEIFDDQFSVERPDGSNFTLKIRSTKLEDSAMYFCASSESNYNEQFFGPGTRLTVL.

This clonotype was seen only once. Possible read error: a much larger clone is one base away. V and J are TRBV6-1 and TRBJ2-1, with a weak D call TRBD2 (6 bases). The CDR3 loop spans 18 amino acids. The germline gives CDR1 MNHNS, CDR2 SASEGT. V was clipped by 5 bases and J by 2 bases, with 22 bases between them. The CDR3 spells CASSSGSGHPPPYNEQFF. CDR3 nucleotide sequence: TGTGCCAGCAGTTCGGGTAGCGGCCACCCACCCCCCTACAATGAGCAGTTCTTC.

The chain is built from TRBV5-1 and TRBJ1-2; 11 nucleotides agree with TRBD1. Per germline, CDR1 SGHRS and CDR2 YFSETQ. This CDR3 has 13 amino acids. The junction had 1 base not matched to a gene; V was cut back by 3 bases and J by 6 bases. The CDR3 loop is CASSSGQGDGYTF. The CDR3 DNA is TGCGCCAGCAGCTCGGGACAGGGGGATGGCTACACCTTC.

The CDR3 nucleotides are TGTGCCAGCAGCCCCGAGGACCCAGCGGGGGCTACACAGCATTTT. Residues: CASSPEDPAGATQHF. This chain connects TRBV11-3 to TRBJ2-3, with TRBD1 as a possible D gene (6 bases). The DNA end favors TRBJ1-5, so the J call may be wrong. The length of the CDR3 is 15 residues. Germline V lookup: CDR1 SGHNT, CDR2 YENEEA.

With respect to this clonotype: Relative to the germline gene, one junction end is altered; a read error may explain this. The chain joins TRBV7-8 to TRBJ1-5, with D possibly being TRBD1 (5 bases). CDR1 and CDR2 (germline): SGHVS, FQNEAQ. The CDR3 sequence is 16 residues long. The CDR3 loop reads CAGSSSGGRGNQPQHF. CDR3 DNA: TGTGCCGGCAGCTCGTCGGGAGGCAGGGGCAATCAGCCCCAGCATTTT.

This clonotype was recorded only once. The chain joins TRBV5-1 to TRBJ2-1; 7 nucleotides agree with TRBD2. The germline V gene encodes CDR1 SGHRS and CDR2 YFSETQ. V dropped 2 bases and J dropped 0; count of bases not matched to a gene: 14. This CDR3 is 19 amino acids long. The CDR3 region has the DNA TGCGCCAGCAGCTTTGTCCCGGGGGGAGCTAGCCCCTCCTACAATGAGCAGTTCTTC. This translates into CASSFVPGGASPSYNEQFF.